This T cell receptor beta chain was recovered during a study of CD8 T cells in Susac syndrome. Findings and caveats of the study: TCR sequencing and HLA analysis covered a relatively small number of individuals.

CD8+ and CD4+ T cells from blood underwent TCR beta sequencing. Controls comprised healthy donors matched for age and sex. With respect to this clonotype: Antigen specificity is unknown.

An amount of RNA that ranged from roughly 0.5 to 1 ug was reverse transcribed with random hexamers. The immunoSEQ assay covered 54 Vbeta and 13 Jbeta segments for CDR3. MiXCR was run by TCRdb on the immunoSEQ multiplex PCR reads, yielding one entry per CDR3 protein. The table includes about 110,000 distinct CDR3 sequences, less than 97% detected once. The trim removed 4 bases at V and 8 bases at J, leaving 8 bases unmatched. This CDR3 has 15 amino acids. The chain recombines TRBV12-3 or TRBV12-4 with TRBJ2-1, with 10 bases matching TRBD2. Sequenced input: CD4+ T cells from PBMCs. The sequence came from a human donor in good health. As DNA, the CDR3 is TGTGCCAGCAGTTGGCTAGCGGGAGTTGAGTATGAGCAGTTCTTC. It translates to CASSWLAGVEYEQFF.